This record covers a single T cell receptor (beta chain). This clonotype showed up just a few times. What this receptor recognizes is not known. The input lacks base qualities; no much larger clone sits a single base away. Only healthy Caucasian donors were included. The twin cohort comprised three pairs of female monozygotic twins, all aged roughly 18 to 29 years. RNA for TCR libraries was isolated from peripheral blood mononuclear cells. The data belong to a study of identical twins (dated by TCRdb to 2016 to 2017). For the wider study: TCR alpha and beta repertoires from monozygotic twins, unrelated adults of various ages and cord blood were deep-sequenced to test whether fetal clonotypes persist. Replicate twin experiments were performed at different times using different library preparation protocols to rule out contamination.

Taken from cysteine to phenylalanine, the CDR3 has 12 residues. The read is trimmed to its CDR3 DNA, 36 bases read in frame from base 1. V drops 2 bases and J drops 5 bases, leaving 7 bases in between. CDR1 SGHDN and CDR2 FVKESK are derived from the germline V gene. The research as a whole found: Because the same donors could not be followed over many years, the conclusions relied on cross-sectional statistical analysis. Excess twin sharing in beta out-of-frame sequences was weaker because fewer shared sequences lowered the signal-to-noise ratio. Compared with coincidental sharing between unrelated individuals, an excess of low generation-probability sequences was observed among out-of-frame TCR alpha sequences shared between twins. Zero-insertion analyses could be partly confounded by invariant T cells such as MAIT and iNKT, though diverse VJ usage argued against such confounding for most clonotypes. Abundant cord blood beta clonotypes carried fewer insertions; young adult naive repertoires showed a weaker similar trend, while memory repertoires showed none. In monozygotic twins, recombination models systematically underestimated out-of-frame TCR alpha sharing, but the models matched the sharing seen between unrelated individuals.

Library preparation employed 5' RACE. TCRdb shows the sequencer as Illumina HiSeq 2000. Template switching added a universal primer binding site, and the final cDNA carried a unique molecular identifier that allowed TCR cDNA molecules to be counted accurately. Specific primers in the conserved constant-segment region were used to synthesize first-strand cDNA for TCR alpha and beta chains. To control for contamination, every cDNA library carried two barcodes: a SMART-Mk sample barcode plus Illumina barcodes. TruSeq adapter sequences along with Illumina sample barcodes were introduced in two successive PCR steps. The TCR alpha and beta cDNA libraries were sequenced on the Illumina HiSeq platform using custom primers. As for the authors' bioinformatics: MiGEC was used to process raw reads and extract unique molecular identifiers, and MiXCR was used to find CDR3 positions. Recombination models were inferred per individual with the repgenHMM and IGoR tools using an EM algorithm. Shared clonotype analysis was performed with the tcR package in R, normalizing sharing by the product of cloneset sizes. Out-of-frame nonproductive sequences were analyzed to study raw recombination free of thymic and clonal selection effects. TCRdb trimmed the raw reads at Q25, called clones with MiXCR and kept productive beta chains. Rows with a matching CDR3 protein are joined into one entry that keeps the most common DNA and genes. TCRdb, not the original authors, processed these V and J calls. Present in this sample are some 730,000 distinct CDR3 sequences, roughly 18% of which were seen just once. Over 10% of the sample is taken by the ten largest.

These same records also appear under a second study, on T cells expressing NK-cell markers. The second investigation adds: Three sorted T-cell subsets (CD3+CD56+NKG2C+, CD3+CD56+NKG2C- and CD3+CD56-NKG2C+) from about 8 donors had their TCR beta-chain repertoires profiled. Among the eight sequenced donors, seven were HCMV-seropositive and one was HCMV-seronegative. In several experiments an anti-gammadeltaTCR antibody was added to restrict sorting to alphabetaTCR-expressing T cells. In more than 5 donors, the dominant CD3+CD56+NKG2C+ clonotypes ranked among the top 10 CD8+ clonotypes, making up about 1.0-8% of CD8+ T cells. Those dominant clonotypes were again the most abundant among CD3+CD56-NKG2C+ cells in four donors, at roughly 25-65%. Whether the expanded NKG2C-expressing T cell clones were specific for HCMV antigens remained unclear. All eight donors whose samples were sequenced were randomly selected healthy volunteers, three of them men and five women. To determine HCMV serostatus, a commercial ELISA kit was used to detect HCMV-specific IgG in serum. For five or six donors, bulk peripheral blood T-cell repertoires were also sequenced from unsorted PBMC. MIGEC was used to demultiplex reads and group the reads by UMI, and MiTCR was used to assemble and quantify clonotypes. To exclude erroneous sequences, any TCR cDNA sequence not supported by at least two reads was discarded. The tcR package was used for downstream repertoire analysis, and clonotypes were matched between fractions using CDR3 nucleotide sequence together with V segment. VDJmatch was used to annotate antigen specificity against VDJdb, with one amino acid substitution in CDR3 allowed.

The chain was built from TRBV14 and TRBJ2-7; the D gene cannot be named for sure. The source material was PBMCs. The TCR was taken from a woman younger than 35 in good health. In nucleotides, the sequence is TGTGCCAGCAGCCAACTTCTGAACGAGCAGTACTTC. This yields the protein CASSQLLNEQYF.